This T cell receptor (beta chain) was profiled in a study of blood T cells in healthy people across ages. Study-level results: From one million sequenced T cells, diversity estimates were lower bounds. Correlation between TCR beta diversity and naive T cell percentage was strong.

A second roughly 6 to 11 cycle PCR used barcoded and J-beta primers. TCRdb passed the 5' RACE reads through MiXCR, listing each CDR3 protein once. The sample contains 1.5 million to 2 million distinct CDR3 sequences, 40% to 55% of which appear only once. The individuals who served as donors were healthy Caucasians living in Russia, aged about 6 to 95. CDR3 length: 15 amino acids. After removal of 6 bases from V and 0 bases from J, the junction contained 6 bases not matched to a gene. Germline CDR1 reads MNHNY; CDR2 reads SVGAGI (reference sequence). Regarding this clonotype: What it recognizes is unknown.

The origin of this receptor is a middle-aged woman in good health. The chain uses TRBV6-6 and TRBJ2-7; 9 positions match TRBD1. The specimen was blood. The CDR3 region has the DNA TGTGCCAGCAGCCGGACAGGGGACCGCTCCTACGAGCAGTACTTC. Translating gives CASSRTGDRSYEQYF.